This TCR beta chain was recovered during a study of T cell responses to AZD1222 COVID-19 vaccine (dated by TCRdb to the early 2020s). Looking at the study overall: Because spike-specific TCR depth and breadth did not differ between the two schedules, AZD1222 recipients who got a second dose at roughly 4 weeks were pooled with those who got a second dose at roughly 12 weeks. TCR sequencing was performed for 230 to 250 trial participants, of whom some 200 were given two doses of AZD1222 and around 26 were given two doses of MenACWY control vaccine. Trial participants were enrolled by age into 18-55, 56-69 and 70-plus year subgroups, with roughly 160, 29 and 62 TCR-sequenced participants respectively. What the work shows at the level of the full study, not this receptor alone: Reportedly, close to half of the unique spike-specific TCRs recognized epitopes lying outside the regions that are mutated in the B.1.351 and B.1.1.7 variants. Because no day 14 peak-response samples were available, the repertoires could be characterized only after the peak T cell response. The vaccine-associated CD4 TCRs covered the entire spike protein, and the dominant responses fell in regions 160-218 and 743-854. Spike-specific TCR breadth and depth rose significantly after two AZD1222 doses compared with day 0 and with MenACWY recipients. Participants were mostly white British, with more females than males. The authors suggested clonal diversity may have been underestimated. The 56-69-year group was small, and its depth increase did not reach significance, likely because of low power. Only six AZD1222 recipients were SARS-CoV-2 seropositive at baseline, limiting conclusions about previously exposed vaccinees.

Note on this clone: Its specific antigen is unknown. Base qualities were left out, and no much larger clone turns up one base away.

The germline V and J ends show losses of 6 bases and 6 bases respectively, and no gene match explains 7 bases of the junction. The CDR3 runs 15 residues from the cysteine to the phenylalanine. The read is trimmed to its CDR3 DNA, 45 bases read in frame from base 1. From a lookup of the germline V gene, CDR1 and CDR2 are MRHNA and SNTAGT. This sample's time point label indicates: baseline before first vaccination. Vaccinee samples were obtained from the UK trials COV001 and COV002, which included a single-blind randomized controlled phase 2/3 trial of AZD1222 (ChAdOx1 nCoV-19) in healthy adults. Trial participant PBMC samples were collected at day 0 and day 28 after the second dose for TCRbeta chain sequencing. The CDR3 regions of human TCRbeta chains were analyzed by immunosequencing. The paper's data handling went like this. Repertoire TCRs were matched against a reference library of SARS-CoV-2-specific TCRs generated with the MIRA antigen-specificity platform. Breadth meant the fraction of unique TCRs that were SARS-CoV-2-associated, whereas depth meant the fraction of total T cells that were SARS-CoV-2-associated. Using the MIRA data, every spike-specific TCR was mapped to the spike region that the TCR reacted to and assigned to either a CD4 or a CD8 class. Log10-transformed breadth and depth values were compared by one-way ANOVA with Sidak's multiple comparisons tests. TCRdb limited this immuneACCESS table to in-frame rearrangements with V and J called. A share of clones is missing; checked studies link under half to unresolved V genes, and the rest is unexplained. V and J calls and clone size are as listed in that table; D and trimming were resolved from the DNA. The sample table lists some 140,000 clones, 88% of them with a count of one. The top ten hold approximately 3.1% of the sample.

Sample: peripheral blood, taken on day 0 of AZD1222 vaccination. This TCR came from an adult in good health. This sequence uses TRBV6-4 and TRBJ1-6, with 8 bases in between that match TRBD1. Here the CDR3 is given as CASSEQGEGNSPLHF. The sequenced DNA is TGTGCCAGCAGCGAACAGGGGGAAGGTAATTCACCCCTCCACTTT.